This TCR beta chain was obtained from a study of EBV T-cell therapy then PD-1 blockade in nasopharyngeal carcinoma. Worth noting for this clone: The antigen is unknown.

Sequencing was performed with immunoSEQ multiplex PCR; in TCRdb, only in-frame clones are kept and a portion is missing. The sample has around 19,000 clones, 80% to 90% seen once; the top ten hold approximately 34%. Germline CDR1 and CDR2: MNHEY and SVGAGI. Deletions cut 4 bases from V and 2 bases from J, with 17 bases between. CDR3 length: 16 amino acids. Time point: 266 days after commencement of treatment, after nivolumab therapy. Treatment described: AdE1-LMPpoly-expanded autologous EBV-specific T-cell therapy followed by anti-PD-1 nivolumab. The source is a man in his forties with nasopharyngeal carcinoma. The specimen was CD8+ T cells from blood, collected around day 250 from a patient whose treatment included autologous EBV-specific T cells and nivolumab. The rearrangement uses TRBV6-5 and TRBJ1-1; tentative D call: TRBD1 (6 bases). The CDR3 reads CASSSSLGHTNTEAFF. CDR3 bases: TGTGCCAGCAGTTCTTCCCTGGGACACACTAACACTGAAGCTTTCTTT.